This TCR beta chain appears in the sequencing data of a study of blood T cell repertoires in COVID-19 (TCRdb year 2020). With respect to the entire study: Collaborator samples came from the United States, Italy and Spain and covered acute and convalescent phases of COVID-19. The material from the prospective study consisted of cDNA or gDNA derived from T cells, B-cell-depleted T cells, or PBMCs. The dataset comprised deeply sampled blood TCRbeta repertoires from subjects exposed to, actively infected with, or recovered from COVID-19. Where HLA class I and class II types were available, the types were taken from metadata supplied by the sample provider, not from assay-based typing. The repertoires were released in a freely available public database intended as a resource for research on the immune response to SARS-CoV-2. The samples were drawn from two sources: the first 160 participants of the ongoing ImmuneRACE study, and 1,254 subjects contributed by 6 global collaborators. A de-identified subject ID, COVID-19 status, age in years and sex were almost always included in the sample metadata. Study-wide findings and limitations: How much clinical and demographic metadata was included differed by source and by participant, and the metadata was provided uncurated.

TCRbeta CDR3 regions were amplified from genomic DNA by means of the immunoSEQ Assay, a bias-controlled multiplex PCR. In the authors' own workflow: Nucleated cell counts per sample were estimated from amplification of reference gene primers within the assay. To quantify the absolute abundance of each unique TCRbeta CDR3 rearrangement, sequence reads were collapsed and filtered. For each sample, productive Simpson clonality was calculated by taking the square root of Simpson's diversity index across productive rearrangements. In its TCRdb copy, this immuneACCESS table keeps in-frame sequences only and misses some clones. Where compared with another copy, unresolved V genes explain less than half of these, and the others have no known cause. The DNA was the basis for D and trimming; V, J and clone size are from that table. The sample profile shows some 140,000 clones; 75% to 85% of them were found once. The ten largest clones add up to about 12% of the sample.

On this clone itself: This receptor's antigen is unknown. No quality values exist for individual bases; no much larger clone is one base distant.

One collaborating source in Seattle enrolled patients while the patients were actively infected and followed the patients over time throughout the course of disease. Whole blood was collected in K2EDTA tubes by collaborating institutions according to the institutions' own protocols. For TCRbeta analysis, collaborator samples were shipped as frozen whole blood, as isolated PBMCs, or as DNA extracted from either sample type. V is clipped by 3 bases and J by 5 bases, and the sequence between their germline boundaries is 14 bases long. The CDR3 spans 14 residues, from the cysteine through the phenylalanine. The sequence is cut down to CDR3 DNA, 42 bases in frame from base 1. The germline V gene provides CDR1 KGHSH and CDR2 LQKENI.

Sequenced material: peripheral blood. The TCR originated in a woman aged 55-75 years with COVID-19, enrolled during active disease. The receptor chain draws on TRBV18 and TRBJ2-7; a confident D gene designation cannot be given. DNA sequence: TGTGCCAGCTCACCCCCCCTGGTGGCCCACGAGCAGTACTTC. Translation gives CASSPPLVAHEQYF.